The 3 T cell receptor beta chains below come from one sample, sequenced in a study. MiXCR was run by TCRdb on the 5' RACE reads, yielding one entry per CDR3 protein. The sample includes some 60,000 distinct CDR3 sequences, just under 30% of them seen just once. Sequencing was carried out using tumor-infiltrating naive CD4+ T cells sorted from the breast tumor. Subset reported: naive CD4+ T cells, CD4+CD45RA+CD25-. Receptors were obtained from a female donor with breast cancer.

This clonotype was counted a few times. The chain combines TRBV4-1 with TRBJ2-7, with 8 bases that match TRBD1. J gave up 4 bases and V 1 base, and 18 bases lay outside the gene matches. Germline V gives CDR1 MGHRA, CDR2 YSYEKL. This CDR3 region has 19 residues. CDR3 sequence (DNA): TGCGCCAGCAGCCAAGTAGATTGGACAGGGCGACCAAGGGAGTACGAGCAGTACTTC. This codes for CASSQVDWTGRPREYEQYF.

The rearrangement links TRBV5-1 to TRBJ2-6; D is ambiguous. From germline, CDR1 is SGHRS and CDR2 YFSETQ. V lost 3 bases and J lost 1, with 14 bases in between. The CDR3 contains 17 residues. The CDR3 spells CASSSPPGSSGANVLTF. The CDR3 nucleotides read TGCGCCAGCAGCTCACCTCCCGGTTCGTCTGGGGCCAACGTCCTGACTTTC.

The chain has TRBV2 and TRBJ2-4, with D hard to call. Looked up from germline, CDR1 is SNHLY and CDR2 is FYNNEI. Trimming pared 1 base from V and 0 bases from J, leaving 4 bases between. The CDR3 has 14 residues. The CDR3 region is CASSEELAKNIQYF. The CDR3 nucleotides read TGTGCCAGCAGTGAAGAATTAGCCAAAAACATTCAGTACTTC.